These T cell receptor beta chains were read from a single sample in a study of cytomegalovirus exposure and HLA in healthy donors. TCRdb's table, derived via immunoSEQ multiplex PCR, lists solely in-frame clones and lacks some. The table shows some 150,000 clones, with 70% to 80% occurring only once. The sequencing input was PBMCs. The receptors come from a female donor in good health and CMV-seronegative. Both conserved end residues are part of each CDR3. The D gene is left open where the match is weak. Only part of the rows carry a size: once, few, many, or a class if the clone is expanded.

v_gene: TRBV11-2; d_gene: TRBD1; j_gene: TRBJ2-3; abundance: few; CDR3nt: TGTGCCAGCAGCGCGATCAGGGGGCGGTCAGATACGCAGTATTTT; CDR3aa: CASSAIRGRSDTQYF
v_gene: TRBV27; d_gene: TRBD2; j_gene: TRBJ2-5; abundance: .; CDR3nt: TGTGCCAGCAGTTCCGGGACTAGCTTCCGTGAGACCCAGTACTTC; CDR3aa: CASSSGTSFRETQYF
v_gene: TRBV6-5; d_gene: TRBD2; j_gene: TRBJ2-7; abundance: .; CDR3nt: TGTGCCAGCAGCCGAGGACTAGCGGGGGGCTACGAGCAGTACTTC; CDR3aa: CASSRGLAGGYEQYF
v_gene: TRBV7-2; d_gene: TRBD2; j_gene: TRBJ2-1; abundance: .; CDR3nt: TGTGCCAGCAGCTTAGATCTAGCGGAATACAATGAGCAGTTCTTC; CDR3aa: CASSLDLAEYNEQFF
v_gene: TRBV30; d_gene: .; j_gene: TRBJ1-2; abundance: .; CDR3nt: TGTGCCTGGAGTCTAGGTAATGGCTACACCTTC; CDR3aa: CAWSLGNGYTF
v_gene: TRBV18; d_gene: TRBD1; j_gene: TRBJ2-7; abundance: .; CDR3nt: TGTGCCAGCTCAGCCGGACAGGAGGCCTACGAGCAGTACTTC; CDR3aa: CASSAGQEAYEQYF
v_gene: TRBV5-4; d_gene: .; j_gene: TRBJ1-5; abundance: few; CDR3nt: TGTGCCTGTGGGGGGACGGGGCAGCCCCAGCATTTT; CDR3aa: CACGGTGQPQHF
v_gene: TRBV15; d_gene: TRBD1; j_gene: TRBJ1-5; abundance: .; CDR3nt: TGTGCCACCTCCCGGGACAGGGGTCCATTCGTCCAGCATTTT; CDR3aa: CATSRDRGPFVQHF
v_gene: TRBV11-3; d_gene: .; j_gene: TRBJ1-2; abundance: once; CDR3nt: TGTGCCAGCAGCTTAGGGCGGGGCTATGGCTACACCTTC; CDR3aa: CASSLGRGYGYTF
v_gene: TRBV6-1; d_gene: TRBD1; j_gene: TRBJ2-7; abundance: .; CDR3nt: TGTGCCAGCAGGGCGACAGGGTCGGCACGGGAGCAGTACTTC; CDR3aa: CASRATGSAREQYF
v_gene: TRBV20-1; d_gene: TRBD1; j_gene: TRBJ2-7; abundance: .; CDR3nt: TGCGGGACAGGGTCTGGCGAGCAGTACTTC; CDR3aa: CGTGSGEQYF
v_gene: TRBV9; d_gene: .; j_gene: TRBJ1-3; abundance: once; CDR3nt: TGTGCCAGCAGCGTCTCCTCATTAGGGAGCTCTGGAAACACCATATATTTT; CDR3aa: CASSVSSLGSSGNTIYF
v_gene: TRBV19; d_gene: TRBD1; j_gene: TRBJ1-1; abundance: .; CDR3nt: TGTGCCAGTCAAACAGGGGGGTTTACTGAAGCTTTCTTT; CDR3aa: CASQTGGFTEAFF
v_gene: TRBV14; d_gene: .; j_gene: TRBJ2-2; abundance: .; CDR3nt: TGTGCCAGCAGCCGCGGGTGGCCGAACACCGGGGAGCTGTTTTTT; CDR3aa: CASSRGWPNTGELFF
v_gene: TRBV6-5; d_gene: .; j_gene: TRBJ1-1; abundance: many; CDR3nt: TGTGCCAGCACCCCCCCGGGTCAATCATCCGAAGCTTTCTTT; CDR3aa: CASTPPGQSSEAFF
v_gene: TRBV5-5; d_gene: TRBD1; j_gene: TRBJ1-3; abundance: .; CDR3nt: TGTGCCAGCAGCCCCAGGACAGGACCCTCTGGAAACACCATATATTTT; CDR3aa: CASSPRTGPSGNTIYF
v_gene: TRBV7-2; d_gene: .; j_gene: TRBJ1-2; abundance: .; CDR3nt: TGTGCCAGCAGCTTATTTATGCCCGAGGCTCATGGCTACACCTTC; CDR3aa: CASSLFMPEAHGYTF